This T cell receptor (beta chain) was identified in a study of cytomegalovirus exposure and HLA in healthy donors. General study results and limits: Reported results showed that the classifier diagnosed cytomegalovirus status with high specificity and sensitivity. Prior analysis indicated that the majority of TCR beta V segments exhibited productivity approximately 90% or approximately 30% of the time.

As for this clone: Its target is unknown.

The V segment lost 1 base and the J segment 5 bases; nucleotides outside the gene matches: 12. From germline, CDR1 is MGHRA and CDR2 YSYEKL. The CDR3 has 17 residues. Primers included in the PCR were 60 Vbeta and 13 Jbeta primers. Produced via immunoSEQ multiplex PCR; TCRdb's table is partial and in-frame only. The profile shows 150,000 to 180,000 clones, approximately 80% of them singletons. This chain links TRBV4-1 with TRBJ1-2; 8 bases are shared with TRBD1. The source material was PBMCs. The TCR sequence derives from a middle-aged woman in good health and CMV-seropositive. CDR3 in amino acids: CASSQAIRTGKLYGYTF. CDR3 nucleotides: TGCGCCAGCAGCCAAGCTATCAGGACAGGGAAACTTTATGGCTACACCTTC.